The clone carrying this T cell receptor (beta chain) was counted only a few times. Here immunoSEQ multiplex PCR was the method, and the copy in TCRdb shows in-frame clones only, minus some. There are 500,000 to 650,000 clones in the sample; around 81% occur only once, and around 12% lies in the top ten. This record comes from a study of shared clonotypes between healthy human individuals. Per germline, CDR1 SGHAT and CDR2 FQNNGV. The V end lost 1 base, the J end lost 3 bases, and 13 bases lay between the germline ends. The CDR3 totals 15 residues. The TCR sequence derives from a woman in her 40s in good health. Some clones in this sample may be carry-over from other donors' samples. Input material: PBMCs. The chain has TRBV11-2 and TRBJ2-7, with D perhaps matching TRBD1 or TRBD2 (5 bases each). The CDR3 loop is CASSLGPWGNYEQYF. The CDR3 region has the DNA TGTGCCAGCAGCTTAGGGCCGTGGGGGAACTACGAGCAGTACTTC.